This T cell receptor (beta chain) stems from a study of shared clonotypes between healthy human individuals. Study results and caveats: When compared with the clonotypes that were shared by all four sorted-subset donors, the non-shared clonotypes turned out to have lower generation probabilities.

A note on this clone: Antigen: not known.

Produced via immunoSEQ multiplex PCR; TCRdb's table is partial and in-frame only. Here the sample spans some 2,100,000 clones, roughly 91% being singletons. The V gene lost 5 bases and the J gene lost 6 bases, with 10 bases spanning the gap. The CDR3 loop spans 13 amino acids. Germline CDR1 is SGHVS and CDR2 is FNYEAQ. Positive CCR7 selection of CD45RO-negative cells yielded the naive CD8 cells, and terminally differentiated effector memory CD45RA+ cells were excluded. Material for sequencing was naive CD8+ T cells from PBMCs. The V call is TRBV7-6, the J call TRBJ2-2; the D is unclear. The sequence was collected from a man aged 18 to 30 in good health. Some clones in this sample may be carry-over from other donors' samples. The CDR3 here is CASSPGIPGELFF. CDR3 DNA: TGTGCCAGCAGCCCCGGTATCCCCGGGGAGCTGTTTTTT. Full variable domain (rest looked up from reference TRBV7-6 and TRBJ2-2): GAGVSQSPRYKVTKRGQDVALRCDPISGHVSLYWYRQALGQGPEFLTYFNYEAQQDKSGLPNDRFSAERPEGSISTLTIQRTEQRDSAMYRCASSPGIPGELFFGEGSRLTVL.